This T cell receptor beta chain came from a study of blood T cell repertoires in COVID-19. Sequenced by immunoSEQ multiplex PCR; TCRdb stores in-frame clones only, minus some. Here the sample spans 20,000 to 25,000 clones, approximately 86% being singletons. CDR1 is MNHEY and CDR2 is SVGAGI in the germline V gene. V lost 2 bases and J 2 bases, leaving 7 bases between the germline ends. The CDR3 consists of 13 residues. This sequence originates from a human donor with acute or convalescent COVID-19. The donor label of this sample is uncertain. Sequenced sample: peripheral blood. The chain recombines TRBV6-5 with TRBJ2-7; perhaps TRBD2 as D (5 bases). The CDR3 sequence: CASSYRGPYEQYF. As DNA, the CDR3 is TGTGCCAGCAGTTACAGAGGGCCCTACGAGCAGTACTTC.